This T cell receptor beta chain was captured by sequencing in a study of blood T cell repertoires in COVID-19. Some clones are missing from TCRdb's copy, which holds only in-frame ones; the method was immunoSEQ multiplex PCR. This sample has 250,000 to 300,000 clones; roughly 86% occur once, and the top ten carry approximately 4%. This clone was observed a single time. The CDR3 has 13 residues. Germline loops: CDR1 SGHTA, CDR2 FQGNSA. V was shortened by 8 bases and J by 1 base, with 11 bases between the two germline ends. This receptor was obtained from a young man with active or convalescent COVID-19. The sequencing input was peripheral blood. V is TRBV7-2 and J is TRBJ1-1; D not certain. The CDR3 DNA is TGTGCCAGCTCTGGGCAGAGGAACACTGAAGCTTTCTTT. Protein sequence: CASSGQRNTEAFF.